These T cell receptor beta chains were read from a single sample in a study of CD8 T cells in ankylosing spondylitis. TCRdb independently ran MiXCR on the 5' RACE reads; one entry per CDR3 protein. The table shows about 35,000 distinct CDR3 sequences, with 9% to 12% occurring only once. The sequencing input was blood, either unsorted or a sorted T cell fraction (not recorded which). The receptor set was obtained from a male donor with ankylosing spondylitis or in good health (not recorded which). CDR3s include the opening cysteine and the closing phenylalanine or tryptophan. A D gene is named only where the DNA matches it firmly. The size entry is marked missing in some rows and otherwise reads once, few, many or a size class.

clone size,V gene,D gene,J gene,CDR3 protein,CDR3 DNA
many,TRBV2,-,TRBJ2-1,CASSEDSQTQFF,TGTGCCAGCAGTGAAGATTCACAGACTCAGTTCTTC
many,TRBV7-2,-,TRBJ1-3,CASSYPSTGALGTIYF,TGTGCCAGCAGCTACCCTTCGACAGGCGCCCTCGGCACCATATATTTT
-,TRBV20-1,-,TRBJ2-5,CSTQRTTQETQYF,TGCAGTACCCAAAGGACTACCCAAGAGACCCAGTACTTC
many,TRBV3-1,-,TRBJ2-7,CASSQLKGGASYEQYF,TGTGCCAGCAGCCAATTAAAGGGCGGGGCCTCCTACGAGCAGTACTTC
few,TRBV10-3,-,TRBJ1-2,CAISARSNSEGYTF,TGTGCCATCAGTGCCCGGTCGAATTCTGAGGGCTACACCTTC
many,TRBV18,-,TRBJ2-3,CASSFSSTDTQYF,TGTGCCAGCTCATTCTCTAGCACAGATACGCAGTATTTT
-,TRBV2,-,TRBJ2-6,CASGQGSGANVLTF,TGTGCCAGCGGACAAGGCTCTGGGGCCAACGTCCTGACTTTC
many,TRBV4-2,-,TRBJ2-7,CASSQPGLSGEQYF,TGTGCCAGCAGCCAACCGGGACTTTCCGGTGAGCAGTACTTC
many,TRBV18,-,TRBJ2-7,CASSPGHGPGNEQYF,TGTGCCAGCTCACCGGGACACGGGCCGGGGAACGAGCAGTACTTC
many,TRBV15,-,TRBJ2-1,CATSRDRASVANEQFF,TGTGCCACCAGCAGAGATAGGGCTAGCGTTGCCAATGAGCAGTTCTTC
-,TRBV7-1,-,TRBJ1-1,CASSSDSFKAFF,TGTGCCAGCAGCTCGGACAGCTTTAAAGCTTTCTTT